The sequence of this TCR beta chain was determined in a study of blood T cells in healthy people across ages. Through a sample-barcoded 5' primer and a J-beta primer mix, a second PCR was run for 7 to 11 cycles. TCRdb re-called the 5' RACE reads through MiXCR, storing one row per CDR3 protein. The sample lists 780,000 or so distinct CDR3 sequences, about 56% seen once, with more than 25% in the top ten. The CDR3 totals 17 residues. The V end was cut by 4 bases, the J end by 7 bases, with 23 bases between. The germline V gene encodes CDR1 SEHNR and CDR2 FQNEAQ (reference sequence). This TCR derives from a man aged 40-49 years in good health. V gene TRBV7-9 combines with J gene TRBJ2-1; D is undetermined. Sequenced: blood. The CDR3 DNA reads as TGTGCCAGCAGCTATCTCCCCGGTGGATCGTCGGAGAATGAGCAGTTCTTC. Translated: CASSYLPGGSSENEQFF.